This TCR beta chain is from a study of blood T cell repertoires in COVID-19. Sequencing used immunoSEQ multiplex PCR; TCRdb keeps in-frame clones, though not all of them. The table lists about 420,000 clones, roughly 90% of them singletons. This receptor was taken from a young man with COVID-19, enrolled during active disease. The sample was peripheral blood.

CDR3 amino acids: CATARDRGDNQPQHF. CDR3 bases: TGTGCCACCGCCCGGGACAGGGGAGACAATCAGCCCCAGCATTTT. This chain connects TRBV19 to TRBJ1-5, with 10 bases identical to TRBD1. This CDR3 contains 15 residues. Germline assignment: CDR1 LNHDA and CDR2 SQIVND (reference sequence). J lost 3 bases, V lost 10 bases, and 9 bases had no gene match.